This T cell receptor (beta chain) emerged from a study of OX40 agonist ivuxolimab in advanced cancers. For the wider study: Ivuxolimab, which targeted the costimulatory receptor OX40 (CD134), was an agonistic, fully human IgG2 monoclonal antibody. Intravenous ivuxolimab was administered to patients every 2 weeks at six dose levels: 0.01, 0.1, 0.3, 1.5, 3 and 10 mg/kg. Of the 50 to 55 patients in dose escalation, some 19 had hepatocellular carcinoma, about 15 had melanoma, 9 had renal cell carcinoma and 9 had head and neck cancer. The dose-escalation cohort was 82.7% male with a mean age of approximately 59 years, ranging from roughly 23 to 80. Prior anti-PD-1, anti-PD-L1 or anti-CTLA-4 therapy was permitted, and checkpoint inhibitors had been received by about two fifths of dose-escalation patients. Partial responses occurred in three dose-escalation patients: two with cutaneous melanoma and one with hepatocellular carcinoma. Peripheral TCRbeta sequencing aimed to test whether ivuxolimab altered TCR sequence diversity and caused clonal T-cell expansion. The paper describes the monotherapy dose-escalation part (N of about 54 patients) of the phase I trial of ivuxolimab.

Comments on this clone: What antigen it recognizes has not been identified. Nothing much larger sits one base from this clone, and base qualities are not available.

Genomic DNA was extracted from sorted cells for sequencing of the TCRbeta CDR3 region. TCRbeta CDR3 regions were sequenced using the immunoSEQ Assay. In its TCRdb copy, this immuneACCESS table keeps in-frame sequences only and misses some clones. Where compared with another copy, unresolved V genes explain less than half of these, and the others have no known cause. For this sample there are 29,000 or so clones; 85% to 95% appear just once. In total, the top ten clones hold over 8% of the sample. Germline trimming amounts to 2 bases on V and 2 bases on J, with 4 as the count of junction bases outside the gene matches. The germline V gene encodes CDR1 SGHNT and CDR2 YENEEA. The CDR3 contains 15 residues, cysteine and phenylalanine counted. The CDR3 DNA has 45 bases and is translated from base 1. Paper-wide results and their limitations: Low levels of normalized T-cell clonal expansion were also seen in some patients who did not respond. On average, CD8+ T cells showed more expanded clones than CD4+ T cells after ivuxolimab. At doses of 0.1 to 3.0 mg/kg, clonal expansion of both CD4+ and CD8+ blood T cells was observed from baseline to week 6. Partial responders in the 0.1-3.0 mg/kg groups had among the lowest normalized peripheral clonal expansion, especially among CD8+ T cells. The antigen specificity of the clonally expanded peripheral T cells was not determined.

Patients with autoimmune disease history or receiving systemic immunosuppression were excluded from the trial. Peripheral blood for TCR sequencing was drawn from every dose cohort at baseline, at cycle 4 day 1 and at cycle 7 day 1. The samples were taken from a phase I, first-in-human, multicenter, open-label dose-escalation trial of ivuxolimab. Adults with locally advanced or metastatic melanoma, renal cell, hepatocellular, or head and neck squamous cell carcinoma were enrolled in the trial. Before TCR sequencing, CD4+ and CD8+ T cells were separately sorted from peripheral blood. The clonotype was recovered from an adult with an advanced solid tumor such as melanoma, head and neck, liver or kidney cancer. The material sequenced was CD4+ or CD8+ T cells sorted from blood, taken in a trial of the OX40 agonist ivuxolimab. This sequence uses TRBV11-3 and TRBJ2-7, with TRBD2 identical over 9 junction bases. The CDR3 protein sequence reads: CASSLFPSGAYEQYF. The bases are TGTGCCAGCAGCTTATTTCCTAGCGGGGCCTACGAGCAGTACTTC. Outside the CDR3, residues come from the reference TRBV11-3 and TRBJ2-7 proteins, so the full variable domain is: EAGVVQSPRYKIIEKKQPVAFWCNPISGHNTLYWYLQNLGQGPELLIRYENEEAVDDSQLPKDRFSAERLKGVDSTLKIQPAELGDSAVYLCASSLFPSGAYEQYFGPGTRLTVT.